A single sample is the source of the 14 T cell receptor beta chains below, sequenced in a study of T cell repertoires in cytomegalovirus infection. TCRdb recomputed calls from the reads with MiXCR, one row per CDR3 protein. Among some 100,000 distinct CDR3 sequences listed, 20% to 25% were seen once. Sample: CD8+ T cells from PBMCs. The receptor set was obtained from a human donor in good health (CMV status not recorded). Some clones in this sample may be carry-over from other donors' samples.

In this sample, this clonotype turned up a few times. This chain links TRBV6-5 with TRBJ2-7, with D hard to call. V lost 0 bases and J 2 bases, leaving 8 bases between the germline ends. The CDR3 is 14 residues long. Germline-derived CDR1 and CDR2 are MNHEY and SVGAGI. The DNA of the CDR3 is TGTGCCAGCAGTTACTCAGGATATCCCTACGAGCAGTACTTC. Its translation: CASSYSGYPYEQYF.

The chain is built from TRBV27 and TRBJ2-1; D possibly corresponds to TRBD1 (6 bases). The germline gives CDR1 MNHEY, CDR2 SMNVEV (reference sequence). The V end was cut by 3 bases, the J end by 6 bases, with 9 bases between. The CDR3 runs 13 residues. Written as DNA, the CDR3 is TGTGCCAGCAGTTTCGGCAGGGGCAATGAGCAGTTCTTC. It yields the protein CASSFGRGNEQFF.

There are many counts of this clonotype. CDR3 nucleotide sequence: TGTGCCAGCAGCTTAATCGCAGGAGGGGGACCGAACACCGGGGAGCTGTTTTTT. Amino acids: CASSLIAGGGPNTGELFF. The chain has TRBV7-2 and TRBJ2-2; either TRBD1 or TRBD2 may supply D (6 bases each). This CDR3 has 18 residues. Germline V gene data show CDR1 as SGHTA and CDR2 as FQGNSA. Trimming cost V 2 bases and J 0 bases, with 16 bases left between them. The full variable domain, with the rest looked up from reference TRBV7-2 and TRBJ2-2, is GAGVSQSPSNKVTEKGKDVELRCDPISGHTALYWYRQSLGQGLEFLIYFQGNSAPDKSGLPSDRFSAERTGGSVSTLTIQRTQQEDSAVYLCASSLIAGGGPNTGELFFGEGSRLTVL.

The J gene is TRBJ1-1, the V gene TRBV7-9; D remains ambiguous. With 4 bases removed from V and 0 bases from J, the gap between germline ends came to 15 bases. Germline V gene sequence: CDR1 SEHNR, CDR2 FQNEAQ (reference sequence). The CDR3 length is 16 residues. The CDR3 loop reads CASSSPRMDMNTEAFF. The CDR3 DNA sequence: TGTGCCAGCAGCTCACCACGCATGGATATGAACACTGAAGCTTTCTTT.

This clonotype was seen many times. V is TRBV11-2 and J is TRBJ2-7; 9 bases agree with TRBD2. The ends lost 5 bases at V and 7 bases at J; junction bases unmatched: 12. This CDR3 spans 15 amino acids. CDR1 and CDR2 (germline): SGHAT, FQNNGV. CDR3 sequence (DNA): TGTGCCAGCAGCGACCGGACTAGCGCCAAATGGGAGCAGTACTTC. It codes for CASSDRTSAKWEQYF.

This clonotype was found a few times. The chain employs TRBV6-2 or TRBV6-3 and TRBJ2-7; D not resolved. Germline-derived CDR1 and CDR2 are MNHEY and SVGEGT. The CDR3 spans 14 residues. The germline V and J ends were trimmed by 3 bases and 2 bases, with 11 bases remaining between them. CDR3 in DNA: TGTGCCAGCAGTTATATGGGAATCACCTACGAGCAGTACTTC. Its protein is CASSYMGITYEQYF.

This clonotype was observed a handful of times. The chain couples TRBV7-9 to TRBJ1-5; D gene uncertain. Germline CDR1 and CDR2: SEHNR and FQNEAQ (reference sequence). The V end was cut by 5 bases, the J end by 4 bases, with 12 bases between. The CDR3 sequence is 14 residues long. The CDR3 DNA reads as TGTGCCAGCAGCCCTGGTGGGCCGAATCAGCCCCAGCATTTT. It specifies CASSPGGPNQPQHF.

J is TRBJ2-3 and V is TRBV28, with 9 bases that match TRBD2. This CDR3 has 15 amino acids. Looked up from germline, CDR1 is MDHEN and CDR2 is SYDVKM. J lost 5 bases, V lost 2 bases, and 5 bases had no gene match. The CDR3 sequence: CASSLGGGARDTQYF. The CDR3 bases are TGTGCCAGCAGTTTAGGCGGGGGGGCCAGAGATACGCAGTATTTT.

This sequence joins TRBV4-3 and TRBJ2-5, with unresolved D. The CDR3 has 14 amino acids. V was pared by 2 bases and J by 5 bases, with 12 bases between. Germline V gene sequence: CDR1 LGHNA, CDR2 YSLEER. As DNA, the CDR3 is TGCGCCAGCAGCCAATCGATCGGGTGGGAGACCCAGTACTTC. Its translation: CASSQSIGWETQYF.

CDR3 protein: CASSQETGGPTDTQYF. Written as DNA, the CDR3 is TGCGCCAGCAGCCAAGAAACAGGGGGCCCCACAGATACGCAGTATTTT. The chain combines TRBV4-3 with TRBJ2-3, with 9 bases that match TRBD1. Germline CDR1 is LGHNA and CDR2 is YSLEER. There are 16 residues in the CDR3. V dropped 0 bases and J dropped 2; count of bases not matched to a gene: 3.

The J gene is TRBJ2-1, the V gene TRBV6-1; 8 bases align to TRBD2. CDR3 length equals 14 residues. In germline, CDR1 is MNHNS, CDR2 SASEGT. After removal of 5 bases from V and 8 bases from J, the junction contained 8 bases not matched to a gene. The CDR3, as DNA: TGTGCCAGCAGTACGGGACTAGTCATCTATGAGCAGTTCTTC. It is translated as CASSTGLVIYEQFF.

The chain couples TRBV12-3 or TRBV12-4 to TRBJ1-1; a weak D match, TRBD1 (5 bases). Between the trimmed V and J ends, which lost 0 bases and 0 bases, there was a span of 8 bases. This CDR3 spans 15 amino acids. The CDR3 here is CASSLAQGVNTEAFF. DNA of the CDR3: TGTGCCAGCAGTTTAGCCCAGGGAGTGAACACTGAAGCTTTCTTT.

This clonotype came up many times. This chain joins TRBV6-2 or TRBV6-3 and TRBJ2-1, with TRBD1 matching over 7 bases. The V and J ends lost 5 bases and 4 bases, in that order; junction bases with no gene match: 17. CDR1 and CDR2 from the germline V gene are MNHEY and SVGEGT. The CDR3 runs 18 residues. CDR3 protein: CASSTGLRRDSNYNEQFF. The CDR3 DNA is TGTGCCAGCAGTACGGGTCTCCGCCGGGACAGCAATTACAATGAGCAGTTCTTC.

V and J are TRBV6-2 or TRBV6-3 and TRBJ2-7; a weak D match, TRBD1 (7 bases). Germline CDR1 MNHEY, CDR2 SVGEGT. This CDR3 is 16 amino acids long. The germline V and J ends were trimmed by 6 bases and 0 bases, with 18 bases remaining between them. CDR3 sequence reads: CASSRPRQGGSYEQYF. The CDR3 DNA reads TGTGCCAGCAGCCGACCTCGACAGGGAGGCTCCTACGAGCAGTACTTC.